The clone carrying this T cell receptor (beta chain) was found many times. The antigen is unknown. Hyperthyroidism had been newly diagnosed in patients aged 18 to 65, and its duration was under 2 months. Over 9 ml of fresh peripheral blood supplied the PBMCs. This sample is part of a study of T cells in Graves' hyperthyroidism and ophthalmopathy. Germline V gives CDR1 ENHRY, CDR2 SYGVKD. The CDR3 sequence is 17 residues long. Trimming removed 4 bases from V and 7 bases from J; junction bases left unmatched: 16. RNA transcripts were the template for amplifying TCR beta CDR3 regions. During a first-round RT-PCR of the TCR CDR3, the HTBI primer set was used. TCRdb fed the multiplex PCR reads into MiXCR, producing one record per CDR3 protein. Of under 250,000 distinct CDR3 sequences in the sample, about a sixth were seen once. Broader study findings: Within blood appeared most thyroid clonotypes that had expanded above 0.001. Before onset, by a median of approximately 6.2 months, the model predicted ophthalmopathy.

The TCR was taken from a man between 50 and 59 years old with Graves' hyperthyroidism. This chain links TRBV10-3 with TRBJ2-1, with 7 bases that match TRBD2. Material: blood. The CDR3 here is CAISGMAGSLRGNEQFF. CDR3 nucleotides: TGTGCCATCAGTGGGATGGCGGGTTCTTTGCGGGGGAATGAGCAGTTCTTC.